Detailed here is one TCR beta chain. Its antigen is as yet unknown. The data originate from a study of cytomegalovirus exposure and HLA in healthy donors. This PCR relied on a set of 60 Vbeta primers and 13 Jbeta primers. The data were produced by immunoSEQ multiplex PCR, yet TCRdb's version contains in-frame clones alone and is incomplete. The data contain 110,000 to 150,000 clones, around 78% of them singletons. Broader study findings: According to an earlier analysis, most TCR beta V segments yielded productive rearrangements about 87% or about 30% of the time. Compared with the approximately 680-donor mean, an Asian-associated ancestry cluster reportedly had fewer N-insertions, according to a later analysis. The investigators catalogued under 200 TCR beta chains as cytomegalovirus-associated.

The V gene's germline CDR1 is SGHNT and CDR2 YYREEE (reference sequence). Trimming removed 4 bases at V and 1 base at J, with 15 bases between. The CDR3 covers 15 residues. Sequencing used PBMCs. The sequence derives from a male donor in good health and CMV-seronegative. The chain couples TRBV5-4 to TRBJ2-7; perhaps TRBD2 as D (7 bases). The CDR3 sequence: CASSGRGGRSYEQYF. In nucleotides, the CDR3 is TGTGCCAGCAGCGGGAGGGGGGGCCGGTCCTACGAGCAGTACTTC.